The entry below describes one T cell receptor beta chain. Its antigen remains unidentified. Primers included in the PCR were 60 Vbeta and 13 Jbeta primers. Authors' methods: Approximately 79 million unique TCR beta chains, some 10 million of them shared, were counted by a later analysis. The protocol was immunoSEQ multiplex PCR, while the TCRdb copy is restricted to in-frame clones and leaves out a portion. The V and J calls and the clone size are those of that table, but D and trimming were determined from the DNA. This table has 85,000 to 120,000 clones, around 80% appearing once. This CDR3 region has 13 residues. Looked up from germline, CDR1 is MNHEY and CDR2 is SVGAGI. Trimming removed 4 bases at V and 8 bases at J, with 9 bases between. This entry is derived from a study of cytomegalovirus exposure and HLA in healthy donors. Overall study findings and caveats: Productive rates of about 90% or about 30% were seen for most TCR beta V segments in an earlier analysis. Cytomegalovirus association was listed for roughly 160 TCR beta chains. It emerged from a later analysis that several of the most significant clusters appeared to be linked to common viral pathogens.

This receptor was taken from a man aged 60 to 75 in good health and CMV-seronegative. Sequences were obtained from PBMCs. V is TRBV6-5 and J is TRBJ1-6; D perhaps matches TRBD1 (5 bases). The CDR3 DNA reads TGTGCCAGCAGTTCTACGGGGGATTCACCCCTCCACTTT. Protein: CASSSTGDSPLHF.